This TCR beta chain was profiled in a study of shared clonotypes between healthy human individuals. Study-wide context: Per donor, three plates held CD4 naive cells, three held CD4 memory, two held CD8 naive and one held CD8 memory. Findings and limits, study-wide: Naive subsets generally had larger estimated richness than memory subsets. In this cohort, only blood was sampled, and tissue repertoires likely differ.

In replicate PCRs of sorted subsets, about 200 ng DNA, some 28,000 T cell genomes, was used. The assay was immunoSEQ multiplex PCR, and TCRdb's table has in-frame clones only and misses some. The data hold some 1.4 million clones, with approximately 97% observed a single time. Germline loops: CDR1 SSHAT, CDR2 FNYEAQ (reference sequence). There are 13 residues in the CDR3. V was clipped by 5 bases and J by 10 bases, with 17 bases between them. Regarding this clone: The antigen is not known.

The clonotype originates from a man aged 30 to 45 in good health. The chain recombines TRBV7-7 with TRBJ2-5, with D unresolved. Material: naive CD4+ T cells sorted from blood. Subset defined: CD45RA+ positively selected. CDR3 sequence reads: CASSVGLRDDQYF. The DNA of the CDR3 is TGTGCCAGCAGCGTAGGGTTAAGAGACGACCAGTACTTC. The full variable domain, in which reference TRBV7-7 and TRBJ2-5 provide the parts outside the CDR3, is GAGVSQSPRYKVTKRGQDVTLRCDPISSHATLYWYQQALGQGPEFLTYFNYEAQPDKSGLPSDRFSAERPEGSISTLTIQRTEQRDSAMYRCASSVGLRDDQYFGPGTRLLVL.